These 12 T cell receptor beta chains were sequenced from one sample in a study of Ad26.COV2.S vaccination and SARS-CoV-2 variants. Some clones are missing from TCRdb's copy, which holds only in-frame ones; the method was immunoSEQ multiplex PCR. The table lists around 100,000 clones, around three quarters of them singletons, with roughly 17% in the top ten. The sequenced sample was peripheral blood, obtained after recovery from COVID-19. These receptors all come from a human donor who had recovered from COVID-19.

J is TRBJ1-2 and V is TRBV5-6; 9 bases are a match to TRBD1. The CDR3 sequence is 15 residues long. The ends lost 1 base at V and 6 bases at J; junction bases unmatched: 7. Germline loops: CDR1 SGHDT, CDR2 YYEEEE. CDR3 coding DNA: TGTGCCAGCAGCTTGTCTTCCCGGGACAGGGATGGCTACACCTTC. It encodes CASSLSSRDRDGYTF.

V is TRBV28 and J is TRBJ2-2; a weak D match, TRBD1 (6 bases). CDR3 length equals 13 residues. Germline V gene lookup returns CDR1 MDHEN and CDR2 SYDVKM. V was shortened by 6 bases and J by 6 bases, with 11 bases between the two germline ends. The CDR3 sequence: CASRTGWSGELFF. CDR3 in DNA: TGTGCCAGCAGAACAGGGTGGTCCGGGGAGCTGTTTTTT.

The chain carries TRBV24-1 and TRBJ2-5; D possibly uses TRBD1 or TRBD2 (6 bases each). Germline V gives CDR1 KGHDR, CDR2 SFDVKD. There are 15 residues in the CDR3. V was trimmed by 1 base and J by 4 bases, leaving 12 bases between them. Written as DNA, the CDR3 is TGTGCCACCAGTGATTTCGGGGGCGGCATAGAGACCCAGTACTTC. It codes for CATSDFGGGIETQYF.

V gene TRBV18 combines with J gene TRBJ2-1; TRBD1 matches 8 bases. From germline, CDR1 is KGHSH and CDR2 LQKENI. The CDR3 consists of 16 residues. With 3 bases clipped from V and 5 bases from J, the junction kept 9 bases outside the gene matches. CDR3 nucleotide sequence: TGTGCCAGCTCACCCCAGGGGGCGTTTTCCCACAATGAGCAGTTCTTC. Its translation is CASSPQGAFSHNEQFF.

The V call is TRBV28, the J call TRBJ1-6, with D uncertain. The CDR3 runs to 14 residues. CDR1 and CDR2 (germline): MDHEN, SYDVKM. Deletions cut 7 bases from V and 9 bases from J, with 16 bases between. For the CDR3, the DNA is TGTGCCAGCATGTCCGGTACTGCTAGTTCACCCCTCCACTTT. Translation: CASMSGTASSPLHF.

The chain recombines TRBV28 with TRBJ1-1; D might be TRBD1 (6 bases). Germline CDR1 is MDHEN and CDR2 is SYDVKM. The CDR3 length is 15 residues. Trimming stripped 5 bases from V and 6 bases from J, with 19 bases between. The CDR3 protein is CASSPFTGRTAEAFF. CDR3 nucleotides: TGTGCCAGCAGTCCTTTTACAGGGCGAACTGCTGAAGCTTTCTTT.

The chain combines TRBV5-6 with TRBJ1-5; D is unclear. The germline CDR1 and CDR2 sequences are SGHDT and YYEEEE. V was pared by 0 bases and J by 6 bases, with 10 bases between. The CDR3 spans 14 residues. CDR3 bases: TGTGCCAGCAGCTTGGGAAGGCGGGGTCAGCCCCAGCATTTT. Amino acids: CASSLGRRGQPQHF.

This clone was seen only once. The chain recombines TRBV7-9 with TRBJ1-1, with D unclear. The V end lost 5 bases, the J end lost 1 base, and 20 bases lay between the germline ends. CDR3 size: 17 residues. Looked up from germline, CDR1 is SEHNR and CDR2 is FQNEAQ (reference sequence). CDR3 sequence reads: CASSLYGLPFRNTEAFF. CDR3 nucleotides: TGTGCCAGCAGCCTTTACGGACTCCCTTTTAGGAACACTGAAGCTTTCTTT.

The chain links TRBV30 to TRBJ1-2, with TRBD1 identical over 8 bases. The CDR3 runs to 13 residues. Trimming cost V 4 bases and J 6 bases; bases outside gene matches: 7. Germline V gene lookup returns CDR1 GTSNPN and CDR2 SVGIG (reference sequence). CDR3 nucleotide sequence: TGTGCCTGGATCAAGGACAGGGAGAATGGCTACACCTTC. Protein sequence: CAWIKDRENGYTF.

The chain employs TRBV6-5 and TRBJ1-4; 8 positions match TRBD1. The CDR3 loop spans 13 amino acids. From germline, CDR1 is MNHEY and CDR2 SVGAGI. V shed 8 bases, J shed 7 bases, and the junction held 6 bases outside the gene matches. DNA for the CDR3: TGTGCCAGCCGACGGGACAGGAGTGAAAAACTGTTTTTT. This codes for CASRRDRSEKLFF.

This clone was seen only once. V gene TRBV14 combines with J gene TRBJ2-1; perhaps TRBD1 as D (6 bases). With 2 bases removed from V and 0 bases from J, the gap between germline ends came to 14 bases. CDR1 is SGHDN, CDR2 FVKESK, per germline. The CDR3 contains 17 residues. CDR3 sequence (DNA): TGTGCCAGCAGCCAATTTGTGGGGACAAACTCCTACAATGAGCAGTTCTTC. It specifies CASSQFVGTNSYNEQFF.

The chain carries TRBV3-1 (or the pseudogene TRBV3-2) and TRBJ1-3, with D hard to call. CDR3 length: 15 amino acids. Trimming took 0 bases from V and 2 from J, leaving 8 bases between them. The germline gives CDR1 LGHDT, CDR2 YNNKEL (reference sequence). Written as DNA, the CDR3 is TGTGCCAGCAGCCAAGATCTGGCAGCTGGAAACACCATATATTTT. Residues: CASSQDLAAGNTIYF.